Listed below are T cell receptor beta chains from one sample, sequenced in a study of blood T cell repertoires in COVID-19. TCRdb's table, derived via immunoSEQ multiplex PCR, lists solely in-frame clones and lacks some. Altogether about 130,000 clones are present, 75% to 90% being singletons, with the ten largest covering around 4.2%. The sequencing sample was made of peripheral blood. The source of these receptors is a man in his 60s with COVID-19, enrolled during active disease. Each CDR3 is given with its conserved first and last residue. The D gene is left open where the match is weak. A row's size may be missing; if present it is once, few, many or a size class.

>.|TRBJ1-1|once|TRBV21-1
CASSKKSRKQGSNTEAFF
TGTGCCAGCAGCAAAAAGTCCCGAAAACAGGGCTCGAACACTGAAGCTTTCTTT
>TRBD1|TRBJ1-1|.|TRBV7-2
CASSRDRVGNTEAFF
TGTGCCAGTAGCCGTGACAGGGTGGGGAACACTGAAGCTTTCTTT
>.|TRBJ1-4|.|TRBV7-2
CASSFGGGVEKLFF
TGTGCCAGCAGCTTTGGGGGAGGGGTCGAAAAACTGTTTTTT
>TRBD2|TRBJ2-3|.|TRBV3-1/TRBV3-2
CASSQGGTSRADTQYF
TGTGCCAGCAGCCAAGGGGGGACTAGCCGGGCAGATACGCAGTATTTT
>.|TRBJ1-2|.|TRBV6-5
CASSPTGNYGYTF
TGTGCCAGCAGTCCGACTGGTAACTATGGCTACACCTTC
>.|TRBJ2-5|.|TRBV6-2/TRBV6-3
CASSYQGQPQETQYF
TGTGCCAGCAGTTACCAAGGACAGCCCCAAGAGACCCAGTACTTC
>.|TRBJ2-3|.|TRBV2
CASSDRQRGTDTQYF
TGTGCCAGCAGTGATAGACAGCGAGGCACAGATACGCAGTATTTT
>TRBD2|TRBJ2-1|.|TRBV7-8
CASSSAGVAGVGRQFF
TGTGCCAGCAGCTCCGCGGGCGTTGCGGGGGTGGGTAGGCAGTTCTTC
>.|TRBJ1-2|.|TRBV5-5
CASSLTDSGYTF
TGTGCCAGCAGCCTAACCGACAGTGGCTACACCTTC
>.|TRBJ2-1|.|TRBV7-9
CASSLEGVGGNEQFF
TGTGCCAGCAGCTTAGAGGGGGTAGGAGGCAATGAGCAGTTCTTC
>TRBD1|TRBJ2-1|.|TRBV5-1
CASSFNRGDSYNEQFF
TGCGCCAGCAGCTTTAACAGGGGCGACTCCTACAATGAGCAGTTCTTC
>TRBD2|TRBJ2-5|.|TRBV2
CASRDRGGAGAETQYF
TGTGCCAGCAGGGACCGCGGGGGGGCCGGAGCAGAGACCCAGTACTTC
>.|TRBJ2-7|.|TRBV18
CASSPGTTYEQYF
TGTGCCAGCTCCCCCGGGACAACCTACGAGCAGTACTTC
>.|TRBJ2-4|.|TRBV18
CASSPPTGRGAKNIQYF
TGTGCCAGCTCACCACCGACAGGAAGAGGAGCCAAAAACATTCAGTACTTC
>.|TRBJ2-7|.|TRBV5-5
CASSLSSMREQYF
TGTGCCAGCAGCTTGAGTAGCATGAGGGAGCAGTACTTC
>.|TRBJ1-2|.|TRBV12-3/TRBV12-4
CASRARQNLYTF
TGTGCCAGTCGGGCCCGACAGAACCTCTACACCTTC
>TRBD1|TRBJ2-2|.|TRBV30
CAWNGQAKGELFF
TGTGCCTGGAACGGACAGGCCAAAGGGGAGCTGTTTTTT
>.|TRBJ1-1|.|TRBV5-1
CASSFNGPEAFF
TGCGCCAGCAGCTTCAACGGTCCTGAAGCTTTCTTT
>TRBD1|TRBJ1-6|.|TRBV5-1
CASRVDRVGPPLHF
TGCGCCAGCAGGGTTGACAGGGTGGGTCCACCCCTCCACTTT
>TRBD1|TRBJ1-4|.|TRBV11-2
CASSLDPGQGRPNEKLFF
TGTGCCAGCAGCTTAGATCCGGGACAGGGGAGGCCTAATGAAAAACTGTTTTTT
>TRBD1|TRBJ2-2|.|TRBV19
CATLDRGNTGELFF
TGTGCCACCCTGGACAGGGGGAACACCGGGGAGCTGTTTTTT
>TRBD1|TRBJ2-7|.|TRBV18
CASSLPGGRGEQYF
TGTGCCAGCTCACTCCCAGGGGGCAGAGGCGAGCAGTACTTC
>.|TRBJ1-1|.|TRBV9
CASSVGGQNTEAFF
TGTGCCAGCAGCGTAGGGGGACAGAACACTGAAGCTTTCTTT
>.|TRBJ1-1|.|TRBV2
CASSDPRPNMNTEAFF
TGTGCCAGCAGTGACCCCAGGCCAAACATGAACACTGAAGCTTTCTTT
>.|TRBJ2-3|.|TRBV5-4
CASRGGRGTDTQYF
TGTGCCAGCCGAGGGGGAAGAGGCACAGATACGCAGTATTTT
>.|TRBJ2-7|.|TRBV5-1
CASSSKGSSGYEQYF
TGCGCCAGCAGCTCGAAGGGGTCCTCGGGCTACGAGCAGTACTTC
>.|TRBJ2-2|once|TRBV13
CASSPNPGLVNTRDTGELFF
TGTGCCAGCAGCCCAAACCCCGGACTCGTGAACACAAGGGACACCGGGGAGCTGTTTTTT
>TRBD1|TRBJ1-6|.|TRBV18
CASSPTGARWGNSPLHF
TGTGCCAGCTCCCCGACAGGGGCGCGTTGGGGGAATTCACCCCTCCACTTT
>.|TRBJ2-5|.|TRBV24-1
CATSDSGKETQYF
TGTGCCACCAGTGATTCTGGCAAAGAGACCCAGTACTTC
>TRBD1|TRBJ2-5|.|TRBV3-1/TRBV3-2
CASSRDRVETQYF
TGTGCCAGCAGCCGGGACAGGGTGGAGACCCAGTACTTC
>.|TRBJ1-1|.|TRBV25-1
CASSEYRATEAFF
TGTGCCAGCAGTGAATACAGGGCAACTGAAGCTTTCTTT
>TRBD1|TRBJ2-3|few|TRBV2
CASSSTTGVPDTQYF
TGTGCCAGCAGTTCCACGACAGGGGTTCCAGATACGCAGTATTTT
>TRBD1|TRBJ1-3|few|TRBV4-2
CASKAGTGVGNTIYF
TGTGCCAGCAAGGCCGGGACAGGGGTAGGAAACACCATATATTTT
>TRBD1|TRBJ2-2|.|TRBV18
CASSQRLDRGPNTGELFF
TGTGCCAGCTCCCAGCGCCTTGACAGGGGCCCGAACACCGGGGAGCTGTTTTTT
>.|TRBJ1-1|.|TRBV7-3
CASSLMGRADTEAFF
TGTGCCAGCAGCTTAATGGGCAGGGCGGACACTGAAGCTTTCTTT
>TRBD1|TRBJ1-1|.|TRBV7-3
CASSLAGGVEAFF
TGTGCCAGCAGCTTAGCAGGGGGCGTCGAGGCTTTCTTT
>.|TRBJ2-7|.|TRBV5-5
CASSLADQEFYEQYF
TGTGCCAGCAGCTTGGCCGACCAGGAATTCTACGAGCAGTACTTC
>.|TRBJ1-4|.|TRBV2
CASSVNSGYEKLFF
TGTGCCAGCAGCGTCAACTCCGGGTATGAAAAACTGTTTTTT
>TRBD2|TRBJ2-3|.|TRBV18
CASSLLGLAPDTQYF
TGTGCCAGCTCACTTCTGGGACTAGCCCCAGATACGCAGTATTTT
>.|TRBJ1-2|.|TRBV6-6
CASSRSGVNYGYTF
TGTGCCAGCAGCCGCAGCGGGGTAAACTATGGCTACACCTTC
>.|TRBJ2-1|once|TRBV7-3
CASSFRQSNEQFF
TGTGCCAGCAGCTTCCGACAGAGCAATGAGCAGTTCTTC
>TRBD1|TRBJ2-7|.|TRBV7-2
CASSFSTPGQGVYEQYF
TGTGCCAGCAGCTTTTCCACTCCGGGACAGGGGGTTTACGAGCAGTACTTC